One and the same sample provided the 14 T cell receptor beta chains below, sequenced in a study of T cells in localized non-small cell lung cancer. Sequencing used immunoSEQ multiplex PCR; TCRdb keeps in-frame clones, though not all of them. The repertoire holds tens of thousands of clones, 65% to 85% seen once, with roughly 10% in the top ten. Sequenced material: peripheral blood, taken before any cancer treatment. These receptor sequences come from a man aged 40 to 70 with stage III squamous cell lung carcinoma.

This chain links TRBV29-1 with TRBJ1-1; 9 positions match TRBD1. This CDR3 has 12 residues. Trimming took 7 bases from V and 8 from J; bases not matched to a gene: 8. Germline V gives CDR1 SQVTM, CDR2 ANQGSEA. CDR3 loop: CSALDRGREAFF. The CDR3 DNA follows: TGCAGCGCCTTGGACAGGGGAAGGGAAGCTTTCTTT.

This CDR3 reads CASSLGAQETQYF. The CDR3 nucleotides read TGCGCCAGCAGCTTGGGGGCCCAGGAGACCCAGTACTTC. The rearrangement joins TRBV5-1 to TRBJ2-5; the D is unclear. CDR3 length equals 13 residues. The germline V gene encodes CDR1 SGHRS and CDR2 YFSETQ. Trimming cost V 0 bases and J 5 bases, with 8 bases left between them.

The chain uses TRBV9 and TRBJ1-4; D remains ambiguous. Deletions cut 0 bases from V and 1 base from J, with 10 bases between. This CDR3 has 16 residues. Germline loops: CDR1 SGDLS, CDR2 YYNGEE. The CDR3 protein is CASSVALLETNEKLFF. CDR3 nucleotides: TGTGCCAGCAGCGTAGCTTTGCTGGAAACTAATGAAAAACTGTTTTTT.

The J gene is TRBJ2-2, the V gene TRBV19, with 7 nucleotides matching TRBD1. This CDR3 has 15 residues. Unmatched junction bases numbered 2, after V lost 3 bases and J lost 1 base. Germline CDR1 is LNHDA and CDR2 is SQIVND (reference sequence). CDR3 amino acids: CASSIDRVNTGELFF. The CDR3 coding sequence is TGTGCCAGTAGTATCGACAGGGTGAACACCGGGGAGCTGTTTTTT.

The V call is TRBV4-2, the J call TRBJ1-2, with 8 bases identical to TRBD1. Germline lookup yields CDR1 LGHNA and CDR2 YNFKEQ. The CDR3 runs 14 residues. V was clipped by 1 base and J by 7 bases; unmatched bases: 5. CDR3 in DNA: TGTGCCAGCAGCCAAGCCCAGGGGGCGCTTGGCTACACCTTC. Translation gives CASSQAQGALGYTF.

The chain joins TRBV30 to TRBJ2-5, with D possibly being TRBD2 (7 bases). This CDR3 is 14 amino acids long. With 5 bases removed from V and 5 bases from J, the gap between germline ends came to 18 bases. From germline, CDR1 is GTSNPN and CDR2 SVGIG (reference sequence). CDR3 coding DNA: TGTGCCTGGGGGAGGGGGGGAGCGGAGGAGACCCAGTACTTC. Its translation: CAWGRGGAEETQYF.

This chain joins TRBV27 and TRBJ1-2; a weak D match, TRBD1 (6 bases). Germline lookup yields CDR1 MNHEY and CDR2 SMNVEV (reference sequence). This CDR3 comprises 14 residues. V dropped 8 bases and J dropped 2 bases, with 15 bases sitting between them. CDR3 protein: CASAPGEFNYGYTF. CDR3 bases: TGTGCCAGCGCTCCAGGGGAGTTCAACTATGGCTACACCTTC.

The chain carries TRBV29-1 and TRBJ2-1; D remains unclear. Trimming removed 4 bases from V and 2 bases from J, with 12 bases in between. This CDR3 has 14 amino acids. Germline V lookup: CDR1 SQVTM, CDR2 ANQGSEA. CDR3 in DNA: TGCAGCGTTGTCCCGGGCGATACCTACAATGAGCAGTTCTTC. Translated, it gives CSVVPGDTYNEQFF.

This chain links TRBV11-2 with TRBJ2-5; TRBD2 matches at 7 bases. V gave up 5 bases and J gave up 2 bases; unmatched junction bases: 8. From germline, CDR1 is SGHAT and CDR2 FQNNGV. This CDR3 comprises 15 residues. The CDR3 DNA sequence: TGTGCCAGCAGCCTGTTTTGGCGGGGGCAAGAGACCCAGTACTTC. It translates to CASSLFWRGQETQYF.

The rearrangement links TRBV18 to TRBJ2-7; D is ambiguous. This CDR3 spans 13 amino acids. V lost 2 bases and J 4 bases, leaving 9 bases between the germline ends. Germline assignment: CDR1 KGHSH and CDR2 LQKENI. The CDR3 loop is CASSPNRDYEQYV. The CDR3 coding sequence is TGTGCCAGCTCACCAAATAGGGATTACGAGCAGTACGTC.

CDR3 in DNA: TGCGCCAGCTATCGGGACAGTATCGAGGAGACCCAGTACTTC. Translated: CASYRDSIEETQYF. This chain uses TRBV5-1 with TRBJ2-5; the match to TRBD1 covers 7 bases. In germline, CDR1 is SGHRS, CDR2 YFSETQ. This CDR3 spans 14 amino acids. Trimming cost V 7 bases and J 5 bases; bases outside gene matches: 11.

This rearrangement joins TRBV10-1 to TRBJ2-1; tentative D call: TRBD2 (6 bases). In germline, CDR1 is WNHNN, CDR2 SYGVQD (reference sequence). Trimming shortened V by 4 bases and J by 3 bases, and 10 bases separated the two germline ends. CDR3 length: 14 residues. The CDR3 spells CASSVGGGYNEQFF. The CDR3 nucleotides are TGCGCCAGCAGTGTCGGGGGAGGCTACAATGAGCAGTTCTTC.

V usage is TRBV19 and J usage is TRBJ1-3; D is unclear. CDR1 and CDR2 (germline): LNHDA, SQIVND (reference sequence). This CDR3 comprises 15 residues. V gave up 6 bases and J gave up 2 bases, with 14 bases separating them. The CDR3, as DNA: TGTGCCAGTAGCCTTATGGATCACCCTGGAAACACCATATATTTT. Its protein is CASSLMDHPGNTIYF.

The V call is TRBV5-1, the J call TRBJ2-2; 13 positions match TRBD2. The germline CDR1 and CDR2 sequences are SGHRS and YFSETQ. The CDR3 totals 17 residues. V shed 5 bases and J 2 bases; nucleotides not matched to a gene: 6. The CDR3 loop is CASRWTSGSPNTGELFF. In nucleotides, the CDR3 is TGCGCCAGCAGGTGGACTAGCGGGAGTCCCAACACCGGGGAGCTGTTTTTT.